The entry below gives a single T cell receptor (beta chain) sequence along with its context. Clones were sequenced by immunoSEQ multiplex PCR, and TCRdb holds only the in-frame ones, with some missing. The top ten hold around 50% of the sample, which has under 30,000 clones, 80% to 90% seen once. The sample originates from a study of lymphopenia after photon versus proton radiotherapy. V was pared by 7 bases and J by 9 bases, with 3 bases of the junction left unmatched. This CDR3 has 13 residues. Looked up from germline, CDR1 is MGHDK and CDR2 is SYGVNS. The source material was peripheral blood, sampled from a patient treated with proton-based radiotherapy. The chain carries TRBV25-1 and TRBJ1-6, with TRBD1 matching 10 bases. This TCR came from a woman aged 60-75 years with cholangiocarcinoma. Some clones in this sample may be carry-over from other donors' samples. The CDR3 loop is CASKGQGSSPLHF. DNA for the CDR3: TGTGCCAGCAAGGGACAGGGGAGTTCACCCCTCCACTTT.